A selection of T cell receptor beta chains follows, all from one sample in a study of cytomegalovirus exposure and HLA in healthy donors. Sequencing used immunoSEQ multiplex PCR; TCRdb keeps in-frame clones, though not all of them. The table lists more than 150,000 clones, approximately 82% of them singletons. Sequenced material: PBMCs. These receptors were taken from a woman aged 45-59 years in good health and CMV-seropositive. Each CDR3 is given with its conserved first and last residue. The D gene is left open where the match is weak. Clone size, where shown, is once, few, many, or a class for clones that have expanded.

-	TRBJ2-2	TRBV15	TRBD1	CATSRTDRADTGELFF	TGTGCCACCAGCAGGACAGACAGGGCGGACACCGGGGAGCTGTTTTTT
-	TRBJ2-2	TRBV9	-	CASSIPGELFF	TGTGCCAGCAGCATTCCTGGGGAGCTGTTTTTT
-	TRBJ1-4	TRBV11-2	-	CASSFPGSVNEKLFF	TGTGCCAGCAGCTTCCCGGGGTCCGTTAATGAAAAACTGTTTTTT
hyperexpanded	TRBJ2-1	TRBV25-1	TRBD2	CAAGLNVGEQFF	TGTGCTGCGGGACTAAATGTTGGTGAGCAGTTCTTC
-	TRBJ1-4	TRBV6-1	-	CASSVAGLGEKLFF	TGTGCCAGCAGTGTCGCGGGGCTTGGTGAAAAACTGTTTTTT
-	TRBJ2-3	TRBV9	-	CASSGRGSADTQYF	TGTGCCAGCAGCGGCCGGGGATCCGCAGATACGCAGTATTTT
-	TRBJ2-1	TRBV19	TRBD1	CASSILSRTGFVNEQFF	TGTGCCAGTAGTATCCTGAGTAGGACAGGATTTGTCAATGAGCAGTTCTTC
-	TRBJ1-1	TRBV5-1	TRBD1	CASSSGTGIMNTEAFF	TGCGCCAGCAGCTCAGGGACAGGAATCATGAACACTGAAGCTTTCTTT
-	TRBJ1-5	TRBV5-6	TRBD1	CASSVAGTGYNQPQHF	TGTGCCAGCAGCGTAGCCGGGACAGGGTACAATCAGCCCCAGCATTTT
few	TRBJ1-6	TRBV13	-	CASSSRRAGSPLHF	TGTGCCAGCAGCTCTCGACGGGCGGGCTCACCCCTCCACTTT
-	TRBJ2-1	TRBV19	-	CASSWHNNEQFF	TGTGCCAGTAGTTGGCACAACAATGAGCAGTTCTTC
-	TRBJ1-3	TRBV10-3	TRBD1	CAIGQGTRNTIYF	TGTGCCATCGGACAGGGGACGAGAAACACCATATATTTT
-	TRBJ2-5	TRBV13	TRBD1	CASSLYRGTETQYF	TGTGCCAGCAGCCTCTACAGGGGGACGGAGACCCAGTACTTC